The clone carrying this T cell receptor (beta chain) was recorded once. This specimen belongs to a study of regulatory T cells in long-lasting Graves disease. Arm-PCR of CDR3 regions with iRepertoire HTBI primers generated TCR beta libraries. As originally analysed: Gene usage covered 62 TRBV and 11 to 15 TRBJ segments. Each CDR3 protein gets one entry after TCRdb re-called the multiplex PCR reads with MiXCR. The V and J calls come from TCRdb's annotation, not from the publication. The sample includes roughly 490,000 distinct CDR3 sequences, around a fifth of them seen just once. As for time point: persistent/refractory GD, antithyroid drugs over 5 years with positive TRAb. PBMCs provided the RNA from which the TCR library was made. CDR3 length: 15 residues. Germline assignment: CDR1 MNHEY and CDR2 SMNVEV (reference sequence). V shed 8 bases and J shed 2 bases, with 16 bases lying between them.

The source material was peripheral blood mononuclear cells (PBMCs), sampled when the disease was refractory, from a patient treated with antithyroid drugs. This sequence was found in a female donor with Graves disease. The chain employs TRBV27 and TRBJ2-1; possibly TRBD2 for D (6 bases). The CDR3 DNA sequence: TGTGCCAGCGGACCTATCTCGGGGGCCTACAATGAGCAGTTCTTC. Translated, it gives CASGPISGAYNEQFF.